One and the same sample provided the 24 T cell receptor beta chains below, sequenced in a study of beta chain features in type 1 diabetes. Expressed TCRB transcripts got sequenced, as all isolated RNA was reverse transcribed. Produced via immunoSEQ multiplex PCR; TCRdb's table is partial and in-frame only. The sample carries 65,000 to 100,000 clones, about 32% recorded once. Input material: stem cell memory CD4+ T cells from blood. The receptors originated from a woman younger than 30 in good health.

The CDR3 DNA is TGCGCCAGCAGCCCCGGCGGAGGTCCCTACGAGCAGTACTTC. Translating gives CASSPGGGPYEQYF. The chain combines TRBV5-1 with TRBJ2-7, with a tentative D call TRBD2 (5 bases). Deletions cut 4 bases from V and 2 bases from J, with 13 bases between. Germline V gene data show CDR1 as SGHRS and CDR2 as YFSETQ. This CDR3 contains 14 residues.

The genes are TRBV18 and TRBJ1-1; TRBD1 might be the D (5 bases). The CDR3 sequence is 12 residues long. The germline V and J ends were trimmed by 4 bases and 6 bases, with 9 bases remaining between them. The germline V gene has CDR1 KGHSH and CDR2 LQKENI. CDR3 residues: CASSLQGPEAFF. The CDR3 nucleotides read TGTGCCAGCTCACTGCAGGGCCCTGAAGCTTTCTTT.

The chain recombines TRBV30 with TRBJ1-5; a possible D gene is TRBD1 (5 bases). Trimming took off 2 bases at V and 5 bases at J, with 13 bases between the two ends. This CDR3 is 14 amino acids long. From germline, CDR1 is GTSNPN and CDR2 SVGIG (reference sequence). For the CDR3, the DNA is TGTGCCTGGAGTTTAGGGGCCCTTGATCAGCCCCAGCATTTT. Encoded protein: CAWSLGALDQPQHF.

The gene calls are TRBV5-1 and TRBJ2-3; TRBD2 aligns across 10 bases. The germline gives CDR1 SGHRS, CDR2 YFSETQ. The junction had 3 bases not matched to a gene; V was cut back by 2 bases and J by 0 bases. The CDR3 consists of 16 residues. The CDR3 DNA reads TGCGCCAGCAGCTTCCGGACTAGCGGTAGCACAGATACGCAGTATTTT. Protein product: CASSFRTSGSTDTQYF.

The chain uses TRBV11-2 and TRBJ2-1; 15 bases map to TRBD2. The CDR3 is made up of 15 amino acids. V shed 4 bases, J shed 10 bases, and the junction held 5 bases outside the gene matches. Germline V gene data show CDR1 as SGHAT and CDR2 as FQNNGV. CDR3: CASSSPGTSGREQFF. The CDR3 DNA is TGTGCCAGCAGCTCCCCCGGGACTAGCGGGAGGGAGCAGTTCTTC.

This chain links TRBV11-2 with TRBJ1-1; no clear D gene. This CDR3 region has 13 residues. Germline V gives CDR1 SGHAT, CDR2 FQNNGV. V was trimmed by 7 bases and J by 1 base, leaving 10 bases between them. The CDR3 loop is CASTQARNTEAFF. In DNA, the CDR3 is TGTGCCAGCACCCAAGCACGGAACACTGAAGCTTTCTTT. Full variable domain (rest looked up from reference TRBV11-2 and TRBJ1-1): EAGVAQSPRYKIIEKRQSVAFWCNPISGHATLYWYQQILGQGPKLLIQFQNNGVVDDSQLPKDRFSAERLKGVDSTLKIQPAKLEDSAVYLCASTQARNTEAFFGQGTRLTVV.

This clone has a handful of counts. The V call is TRBV11-1, the J call TRBJ2-3; 7 positions agree with TRBD2. Germline-derived CDR1 and CDR2 are SGHAT and FQDESV (reference sequence). The CDR3 extends over 15 amino acids. The ends lost 6 bases at V and 2 bases at J; junction bases unmatched: 8. For the CDR3, the DNA is TGTGCCAGCAGACCTCTCGCGGGAGCCACAGATACGCAGTATTTT. Translation gives CASRPLAGATDTQYF.

This chain joins TRBV5-1 and TRBJ2-3, with 7 bases lining up with TRBD1. This CDR3 region has 15 residues. Germline V CDR1 and CDR2: SGHRS, YFSETQ. J was trimmed by 4 bases and V by 4 bases; bases with no gene match: 9. The CDR3 here is CASSDKTGYADTQYF. In nucleotides, the CDR3 is TGCGCCAGCAGCGATAAGACAGGGTATGCAGATACGCAGTATTTT.

The chain carries TRBV5-1 and TRBJ2-5; the D is unclear. The CDR3 has 13 amino acids. In germline, CDR1 is SGHRS, CDR2 YFSETQ. Between the trimmed V and J ends, which lost 3 bases and 1 base, there was a span of 7 bases. CDR3 DNA sequence: TGCGCCAGCAGCTCGAGACTCCAAGAGACCCAGTACTTC. Translating gives CASSSRLQETQYF.

The table lists this clone with a few counts. The CDR3 here is CAWSMDRVLLAFF. For the CDR3, the DNA is TGTGCCTGGAGTATGGACAGGGTATTGTTAGCTTTCTTT. The chain employs TRBV30 and TRBJ1-1; 8 positions agree with TRBD1. CDR3 size: 13 residues. The V gene's germline CDR1 is GTSNPN and CDR2 SVGIG (reference sequence). Trimming removed 2 bases from V and 10 bases from J; junction bases left unmatched: 9.

This clone occurred a few times. The rearrangement uses TRBV29-1 and TRBJ2-6; D might be TRBD1 (5 bases). CDR1 and CDR2 (germline): SQVTM, ANQGSEA. CDR3 length equals 15 residues. V gave up 5 bases and J gave up 1 base, with 12 bases separating them. CDR3 nucleotide sequence: TGCAGCGTTACAGCCCAGGGTTCTGGGGCCAACGTCCTGACTTTC. It translates to CSVTAQGSGANVLTF.

This chain uses TRBV2 with TRBJ1-1, with D hard to call. V gave up 5 bases and J gave up 0 bases, with 19 bases separating them. The CDR3 length is 17 residues. CDR1 is SNHLY, CDR2 FYNNEI, per germline. In nucleotides, the CDR3 is TGTGCCAGCAGTAAACTAAAAGGGAGACTGATGAACACTGAAGCTTTCTTT. Its translation: CASSKLKGRLMNTEAFF.

The rearrangement uses TRBV7-9 and TRBJ2-1; no reliable D call. Germline lookup yields CDR1 SEHNR and CDR2 FQNEAQ (reference sequence). Trimming pared 5 bases from V and 6 bases from J, leaving 14 bases between. The CDR3 contains 14 residues. The CDR3 here is CASSPEENLNEQFF. The DNA of the CDR3 is TGTGCCAGCAGCCCCGAAGAGAACCTCAATGAGCAGTTCTTC.

Turning to this clone: Other nucleotide sequences from this sample produce the same CDR3. This chain's CDR3 is CASSFGQGANTEAFF. DNA of the CDR3: TGTGCCAGCTCATTCGGACAGGGGGCGAACACTGAAGCTTTCTTT. V and J are TRBV18 and TRBJ1-1; 11 bases align to TRBD1. Germline V gives CDR1 KGHSH, CDR2 LQKENI. V shed 5 bases, J shed 1 base, and the junction held 3 bases outside the gene matches. The CDR3 consists of 15 residues.

The gene calls are TRBV30 and TRBJ1-1, with 8 bases matching TRBD1. This CDR3 spans 14 amino acids. The junction had 11 bases not matched to a gene; V was cut back by 6 bases and J by 5 bases. The germline V gene encodes CDR1 GTSNPN and CDR2 SVGIG (reference sequence). The CDR3 sequence is CACLPGGAETEAFF. CDR3 DNA sequence: TGTGCCTGCCTCCCAGGGGGCGCAGAGACTGAAGCTTTCTTT.

Only one count was recorded for this clone. This chain joins TRBV11-1 and TRBJ2-3, with 9 bases lining up with TRBD2. The CDR3 is 16 residues long. Trimming at V came to 3 bases and at J to 1 base, leaving 5 bases not matched to a gene. Germline V gene data show CDR1 as SGHAT and CDR2 as FQDESV (reference sequence). This CDR3 reads CASSFSASGGTDTQYF. Written as DNA, the CDR3 is TGTGCCAGCAGCTTCTCGGCTAGCGGGGGCACAGATACGCAGTATTTT.

The V call is TRBV30, the J call TRBJ1-3; TRBD1 might be the D (5 bases). This CDR3 has 15 amino acids. Trimming pared 2 bases from V and 0 bases from J, leaving 11 bases between. Germline V lookup: CDR1 GTSNPN, CDR2 SVGIG (reference sequence). The CDR3 is CAWSRDLYSGNTIYF. CDR3 DNA: TGTGCCTGGAGTCGGGACTTGTACTCTGGAAACACCATATATTTT.

With respect to this clone: Germline is not matched at one junction end, which may reflect a read error. The chain employs TRBV7-7 and TRBJ2-7; 8 bases map to TRBD1. Germline V gene lookup returns CDR1 SSHAT and CDR2 FNYEAQ (reference sequence). The CDR3 is 14 residues long. DNA for the CDR3: TGTGCTAGCAGCCTAGGACAGGGCAACTACGAGCAGTACTTC. Translated: CASSLGQGNYEQYF. Full variable domain (outside the CDR3, taken from reference TRBV7-7 and TRBJ2-7): GAGVSQSPRYKVTKRGQDVTLRCDPISSHATLYWYQQALGQGPEFLTYFNYEAQPDKSGLPSDRFSAERPEGSISTLTIQRTEQRDSAMYRCASSLGQGNYEQYFGPGTRLTVT.

This chain links TRBV25-1 with TRBJ1-6, with D possibly matching TRBD1 (5 bases). V gave up 8 bases and J gave up 8 bases, with 7 bases separating them. CDR3 length equals 11 residues. Per germline, CDR1 MGHDK and CDR2 SYGVNS. The CDR3 sequence: CASGGDSPLHF. The CDR3 coding sequence is TGTGCCAGCGGAGGGGATTCACCCCTCCACTTT.

This clone turned up a few times. The chain recombines TRBV5-1 with TRBJ1-5; possibly TRBD1 for D (5 bases). The CDR3 loop spans 13 amino acids. CDR1 and CDR2 (germline): SGHRS, YFSETQ. Deletions cut 0 bases from V and 5 bases from J, with 6 bases between. The DNA of the CDR3 is TGCGCCAGCAGCTTGGAGACAGATCAGCCCCAGCATTTT. Its translation: CASSLETDQPQHF. The variable domain in full, with the rest retrieved from reference TRBV5-1 and TRBJ1-5, is KAGVTQTPRYLIKTRGQQVTLSCSPISGHRSVSWYQQTPGQGLQFLFEYFSETQRNKGNFPGRFSGRQFSNSRSEMNVSTLELGDSALYLCASSLETDQPQHFGDGTRLSIL.

This chain joins TRBV5-1 and TRBJ2-5; TRBD2 matches 11 bases. Trimming cost V 2 bases and J 4 bases; bases outside gene matches: 7. CDR1 and CDR2 (germline): SGHRS, YFSETQ. The CDR3 spans 16 residues. The CDR3 is CASSFALAGGRETQYF. CDR3 DNA: TGCGCCAGCAGCTTCGCCCTAGCGGGGGGACGAGAGACCCAGTACTTC.

This sequence joins TRBV7-2 and TRBJ2-1, with TRBD1 matching over 9 bases. The CDR3 is 17 residues long. From germline, CDR1 is SGHTA and CDR2 FQGNSA. Unmatched junction bases numbered 7, after V lost 0 bases and J lost 4 bases. Here the CDR3 reads CASSLAGGQGLYNEQFF. The CDR3 DNA sequence: TGTGCCAGCAGCTTAGCGGGGGGACAGGGCCTGTACAATGAGCAGTTCTTC. The full variable domain, in which reference TRBV7-2 and TRBJ2-1 provide the parts outside the CDR3, is GAGVSQSPSNKVTEKGKDVELRCDPISGHTALYWYRQSLGQGLEFLIYFQGNSAPDKSGLPSDRFSAERTGGSVSTLTIQRTQQEDSAVYLCASSLAGGQGLYNEQFFGPGTRLTVL.

V gene TRBV30 combines with J gene TRBJ2-3, with a possible D match to TRBD2 (5 bases). Germline values: CDR1 GTSNPN, CDR2 SVGIG (reference sequence). Trimming stripped 7 bases from V and 0 bases from J, with 11 bases between. This CDR3 contains 13 residues. The CDR3 sequence is CASGRASTDTQYF. DNA for the CDR3: TGTGCCTCCGGGCGGGCTAGCACAGATACGCAGTATTTT.

This clone appeared a few times. This chain uses TRBV11-2 with TRBJ2-3, with 8 bases fitting TRBD2. V lost 1 base and J lost 2; bases outside the gene matches: 5. The V gene's germline CDR1 is SGHAT and CDR2 FQNNGV. CDR3 length equals 16 residues. CDR3 bases: TGTGCCAGCAGCTTAGTAGGGACTAGTTTCACAGATACGCAGTATTTT. Its translation: CASSLVGTSFTDTQYF.